A selection of T cell receptor beta chains follows, all from one sample in a study of glioma-infiltrating T cells. TCRdb used MiXCR to reprocess the multiplex PCR reads, holding one entry per CDR3 protein. Of fewer than 500,000 distinct CDR3 sequences detected, roughly two fifths appear once; the ten largest clones hold around 12%. Material: glioma tissue, nonneoplastic brain tissue, or PBMCs (not recorded which). The receptors derive from a human donor with low-grade glioma or glioblastoma, undergoing nonglioma brain surgery, or in good health (not recorded which). The CDR3 runs from the conserved cysteine through the conserved F or W. The order of the fields is V gene, clone size, J gene, D gene, CDR3 protein, CDR3 DNA. A D gene is named only where the DNA matches it firmly. Clone size is not always given. Where it is, it says once, few, many or a class for expanded clones.

TRBV4-2	.	TRBJ1-4	.	CASSQEGLFGEKLFF	TGTGCCAGCAGCCAGGAAGGACTCTTTGGGGAAAAACTGTTTTTT
TRBV3-1	many	TRBJ2-5	.	CASSLLGAETQYF	TGTGCCAGCAGCTTGCTGGGGGCAGAGACCCAGTACTTC
TRBV28	many	TRBJ2-7	.	CASSLYAVSYEQYF	TGTGCCAGCAGTTTATATGCAGTTTCCTACGAGCAGTACTTC
TRBV7-3	few	TRBJ2-3	.	CASSLTGFGDTQYF	TGTGCCAGCAGCTTGACAGGTTTTGGAGATACGCAGTATTTT
TRBV28	many	TRBJ1-1	.	CASSTQSIWAFF	TGTGCCAGCAGTACCCAGTCCATCTGGGCTTTCTTT
TRBV12-3/TRBV12-4	.	TRBJ2-5	TRBD2	CASSPRLAGQETQYF	TGTGCCAGCAGTCCCAGACTAGCGGGGCAAGAGACCCAGTACTTC
TRBV19	.	TRBJ2-1	TRBD2	CASSILAGGPTNEQFF	TGTGCCAGTAGTATCTTAGCGGGAGGGCCAACGAATGAGCAGTTCTTC
TRBV20-1	many	TRBJ2-3	.	CSARVVDTQYF	TGCAGTGCTAGAGTAGTAGATACGCAGTATTTT
TRBV19	.	TRBJ2-3	.	CASSFPGTTQYF	TGTGCCAGTAGTTTTCCGGGTACAACGCAGTATTTT
TRBV7-8	.	TRBJ1-1	.	CASRLPGGGTEAFF	TGTGCCAGCCGCTTGCCGGGGGGGGGCACTGAAGCTTTCTTT
TRBV4-3	few	TRBJ1-4	.	CASSQDLSATNEKLFF	TGCGCCAGCAGCCAAGATCTTTCGGCAACTAATGAAAAACTGTTTTTT
TRBV27	.	TRBJ2-1	TRBD2	CASSLLLAVYNEQSF	TGTGCCAGCAGTTTATTGCTAGCGGTATACAATGAGCAGTCCTTC
TRBV10-3	.	TRBJ2-3	TRBD2	CAIRSTSGAPDTQYF	TGTGCCATCAGGTCGACTAGCGGGGCCCCCGATACGCAGTATTTT
TRBV27	many	TRBJ2-3	.	CASSPGTGSTDTQYF	TGTGCCAGCAGTCCCGGCACAGGGAGCACAGATACGCAGTATTTT
TRBV24-1	many	TRBJ2-1	.	CATSPGHNEQFF	TGTGCCACCTCCCCGGGGCACAATGAGCAGTTCTTC
TRBV15	.	TRBJ2-7	TRBD2	CATGIGTTTGYEQYF	TGTGCCACCGGCATAGGGACTACGACGGGCTACGAGCAGTACTTC
TRBV7-2	few	TRBJ1-1	TRBD1	CASSSYRGQSDTEAFF	TGTGCCAGCAGCTCATACAGGGGGCAGTCGGACACTGAAGCTTTCTTT
TRBV15	many	TRBJ2-7	TRBD1	CATSRAAGQGSYEQYF	TGTGCCACCAGCAGAGCCGCGGGACAGGGCTCCTACGAGCAGTACTTC
TRBV27	.	TRBJ2-3	TRBD2	CASSLYLAGRPDTQYF	TGTGCCAGCAGTTTATACCTAGCCGGGAGGCCAGATACGCAGTATTTT
TRBV7-9	.	TRBJ2-7	.	CASRGPRGRGEQYF	TGTGCCAGCAGAGGCCCTCGAGGCCGGGGCGAGCAGTACTTC